Shown below are 29 T cell receptor beta chains from a single sample sequenced in a study of blood T cell repertoires in COVID-19 (dated by TCRdb to the early 2020s). Libraries were constructed by the immunoSEQ multiplex PCR assay. TCRdb's version of the immuneACCESS table is confined to in-frame rearrangements and falls short of the full clone set. An unresolved V gene accounts for under half of the shortfall where checked; the remainder is of unknown origin. The sample profile shows some 260,000 clones; 87% of them were found once. The ten top clones hold about 6.9% of the sample. The sample comprised PBMCs or T cells enriched from blood (not recorded which). Every receptor here comes from a woman between 25 and 40 years old with acute COVID-19.

The CDR3 coding sequence is TGCAGCTATAGTACAGGGAGTGGGCAGCCCCAGCATTTT. Amino acid sequence: CSYSTGSGQPQHF. This chain uses TRBV29-1 with TRBJ1-5; possibly TRBD1 for D (6 bases). The V gene lost 8 bases and the J gene lost 7 bases, with 18 bases spanning the gap. CDR3 length: 13 residues. Germline loops: CDR1 SQVTM, CDR2 ANQGSEA.

V and J are TRBV7-2 and TRBJ1-2; D is undetermined. V shed 1 base and J shed 8 bases, with 11 bases lying between them. CDR3 size: 13 residues. Germline CDR1 is SGHTA and CDR2 is FQGNSA. The CDR3 is CASSLDFTEGYTF. CDR3 coding DNA: TGTGCCAGCAGCTTAGACTTCACGGAGGGCTACACCTTC.

The gene calls are TRBV7-9 and TRBJ2-1; 11 nucleotides agree with TRBD2. CDR1 and CDR2 from the germline V gene are SEHNR and FQNEAQ (reference sequence). The CDR3 is 16 residues long. The junction had 5 bases not matched to a gene; V was cut back by 3 bases and J by 4 bases. The CDR3 protein is CASSLTSGITYNEQFF. CDR3 DNA: TGTGCCAGCAGCTTGACTAGCGGGATCACTTACAATGAGCAGTTCTTC. The entire variable domain, with the rest obtained from reference TRBV7-9 and TRBJ2-1, is as follows: DTGVSQNPRHKITKRGQNVTFRCDPISEHNRLYWYRQTLGQGPEFLTYFQNEAQLEKSRLLSDRFSAERPKGSFSTLEIQRTEQGDSAMYLCASSLTSGITYNEQFFGPGTRLTVL.

The genes are TRBV7-2 and TRBJ2-1, with D possibly being TRBD1 (5 bases). The CDR3 has 15 amino acids. Germline V gene lookup returns CDR1 SGHTA and CDR2 FQGNSA. The germline V and J ends were trimmed by 4 bases and 6 bases, with 16 bases remaining between them. CDR3 DNA: TGTGCCAGCAGCTGGCAGGGTGGGCAACCCAATGAGCAGTTCTTC. It encodes CASSWQGGQPNEQFF.

V gene TRBV6-1 combines with J gene TRBJ1-5, with 10 positions matching TRBD1. CDR1 is MNHNS, CDR2 SASEGT, per germline. The CDR3 has 16 amino acids. V lost 4 bases and J lost 3; bases outside the gene matches: 6. CDR3 nucleotides: TGTGCCAGCAGTGGGGGGGGGACAGGGGACAATCAGCCCCAGCATTTT. It is translated as CASSGGGTGDNQPQHF.

V and J are TRBV20-1 and TRBJ2-1, with D possibly being TRBD2 (6 bases). Trimming removed 3 bases at V and 4 bases at J, with 16 bases between. The CDR3 is 15 residues long. The germline V gene encodes CDR1 DFQATT and CDR2 SNEGSKA (reference sequence). The CDR3 here is CSASNPGDRYNEQFF. CDR3 DNA: TGCAGTGCTAGTAATCCGGGAGATCGGTACAATGAGCAGTTCTTC.

CDR3 sequence: CASSKTSESYEQYF. CDR3 in DNA: TGTGCCAGCAGTAAGACTAGCGAATCCTACGAGCAGTACTTC. The chain is built from TRBV6-2 or TRBV6-3 and TRBJ2-7; 8 bases are a match to TRBD2. The CDR3 length is 14 residues. Looked up from germline, CDR1 is MNHEY and CDR2 is SVGEGT. V shed 5 bases, J shed 1 base, and the junction held 4 bases outside the gene matches.

Points on this clone: The same CDR3 can be traced to other DNA sequences in this sample. The chain carries TRBV6-5 and TRBJ2-7, with D perhaps matching TRBD2 (6 bases). Germline V lookup: CDR1 MNHEY, CDR2 SVGAGI. V was pared by 2 bases and J by 3 bases, with 8 bases between. The CDR3 is 13 amino acids. CDR3 DNA: TGTGCCAGCAGTTACGTGGGGGGCTACGAGCAGTACTTC. Protein sequence: CASSYVGGYEQYF.

The V and J genes are TRBV13 and TRBJ2-7, with D uncertain. The V end was cut by 4 bases, the J end by 1 base, with 5 bases between. CDR1 PRHDT and CDR2 FYEKMQ come from the germline V gene (reference sequence). This CDR3 spans 12 amino acids. The CDR3 DNA sequence: TGTGCCAGCAGCTCCCCGTCCTACGAGCAGTACTTC. This codes for CASSSPSYEQYF.

The chain combines TRBV25-1 with TRBJ1-4; TRBD1 might be the D (5 bases). The germline V gene has CDR1 MGHDK and CDR2 SYGVNS. The CDR3 sequence is 14 residues long. Trimming shortened V by 8 bases and J by 7 bases, and 17 bases separated the two germline ends. The DNA for the CDR3 is TGTGCCAGCCCGGGGAGGGGCCATCCTGAAAAACTGTTTTTT. It codes for CASPGRGHPEKLFF.

The V and J genes are TRBV19 and TRBJ2-6; D is ambiguous. Trimming pared 4 bases from V and 0 bases from J, leaving 13 bases between. Germline lookup yields CDR1 LNHDA and CDR2 SQIVND (reference sequence). The CDR3 is 17 amino acids. The CDR3 here is CASSKAGSFSGANVLTF. The DNA for the CDR3 is TGTGCCAGTAGTAAGGCAGGTTCCTTCTCTGGGGCCAACGTCCTGACTTTC.

V and J are TRBV7-9 and TRBJ1-4, with a possible D match to TRBD1 (6 bases). Trimming removed 4 bases from V and 7 bases from J, with 19 bases in between. The CDR3 consists of 16 residues. The germline CDR1 and CDR2 sequences are SEHNR and FQNEAQ (reference sequence). The chain's CDR3 is CASSSFGTGGGEKLFF. Here the CDR3 DNA reads TGTGCCAGCAGCTCGTTTGGGACGGGAGGGGGTGAAAAACTGTTTTTT.

This chain joins TRBV9 and TRBJ2-3, with 9 bases identical to TRBD2. The ends lost 0 bases at V and 6 bases at J; junction bases unmatched: 5. Germline CDR1 reads SGDLS; CDR2 reads YYNGEE. The CDR3 contains 15 residues. DNA of the CDR3: TGTGCCAGCAGCGTAGAGGCGGGGGGGCCCGATACGCAGTATTTT. Encoded protein: CASSVEAGGPDTQYF.

The rearrangement links TRBV5-1 to TRBJ2-7; possible D gene TRBD1, 5 bases. The CDR3 contains 14 residues. V lost 1 base and J lost 3, with 11 bases in between. Germline-derived CDR1 and CDR2 are SGHRS and YFSETQ. The CDR3 sequence is CASSLSGFNYEQYF. As DNA, the CDR3 is TGCGCCAGCAGCTTGTCAGGGTTCAACTACGAGCAGTACTTC.

The chain has TRBV28 and TRBJ1-1, with 7 bases lining up with TRBD1. Trimming removed 2 bases from V and 2 bases from J; junction bases left unmatched: 8. CDR3 length: 16 amino acids. Per germline, CDR1 MDHEN and CDR2 SYDVKM. The CDR3 coding sequence is TGTGCCAGCAGTTTAGTCCAGGGGGTGGGCAACACTGAAGCTTTCTTT. It codes for CASSLVQGVGNTEAFF.

Comments on this clone: Germline and junction disagree at one end, which may indicate a read error. V is TRBV7-7 and J is TRBJ2-7; 8 nucleotides agree with TRBD2. The CDR3 length is 15 residues. CDR1 is SSHAT, CDR2 FNYEAQ, per germline (reference sequence). The CDR3: CASKLWGTRVYEQYF. The CDR3 region has the DNA TGTGCTAGCAAGCTTTGGGGGACTAGAGTCTACGAGCAGTACTTC.

This clone was picked up a small number of times. Written as DNA, the CDR3 is TGTGCCAGCTCCGCGCAGGGCGGGGGAAGTAGAGAGACCCAGTACTTC. Translating it yields CASSAQGGGSRETQYF. This chain uses TRBV18 with TRBJ2-5; TRBD2 aligns across 7 bases. V was pared by 6 bases and J by 4 bases, with 14 bases of the junction left unmatched. This CDR3 spans 16 amino acids. The V gene's germline CDR1 is KGHSH and CDR2 LQKENI. Using reference TRBV18 and TRBJ2-5 for the parts outside the CDR3, the full variable domain is NAGVMQNPRHLVRRRGQEARLRCSPMKGHSHVYWYRQLPEEGLKFMVYLQKENIIDESGMPKERFSAEFPKEGPSILRIQQVVRGDSAAYFCASSAQGGGSRETQYFGPGTRLLVL.

This rearrangement joins TRBV28 to TRBJ1-2; D is possibly TRBD1 (6 bases). The CDR3 sequence is 18 residues long. Germline CDR1 reads MDHEN; CDR2 reads SYDVKM. V dropped 8 bases and J dropped 2 bases, with 27 bases sitting between them. The CDR3 here is CASCCGGGGRGRNYGYTF. The CDR3 nucleotides read TGTGCCAGCTGTTGCGGCGGGGGCGGCCGGGGGCGGAACTATGGCTACACCTTC.

The CDR3 protein is CASSEGRYTEAFF. The CDR3 DNA is TGTGCCAGCAGTGAAGGGAGGTACACTGAAGCTTTCTTT. The chain recombines TRBV6-1 with TRBJ1-1; unclear D gene. Germline values: CDR1 MNHNS, CDR2 SASEGT. Trimming took off 1 base at V and 3 bases at J, with 6 bases between the two ends. The CDR3 length is 13 residues.

This sequence joins TRBV28 and TRBJ2-1, with D hard to call. The CDR3 is made up of 14 amino acids. V was shortened by 1 base and J by 0 bases, with 4 bases between the two germline ends. Germline V gene data show CDR1 as MDHEN and CDR2 as SYDVKM. Here the CDR3 reads CASSLFSSYNEQFF. CDR3 DNA: TGTGCCAGCAGTTTATTCAGCTCCTACAATGAGCAGTTCTTC.

Turning to this clone: The same CDR3 can be traced to other DNA sequences in this sample. The chain combines TRBV29-1 with TRBJ2-3; D gene unclear. Trimming took 3 bases from V and 2 from J, leaving 3 bases between them. Germline V gene sequence: CDR1 SQVTM, CDR2 ANQGSEA. The CDR3 covers 11 residues. Written as DNA, the CDR3 is TGCAGCGTTGACAACACAGATACGCAGTATTTT. As protein: CSVDNTDTQYF.

The chain has TRBV7-9 and TRBJ1-3; D may be TRBD1 (5 bases). This CDR3 has 16 residues. Germline CDR1 is SEHNR and CDR2 is FQNEAQ (reference sequence). V lost 3 bases and J lost 4, with 16 bases in between. The CDR3 region is CASSLYPDRGGNTIYF. The CDR3 DNA reads TGTGCCAGCAGCTTGTACCCTGACAGAGGCGGAAACACCATATATTTT. Full variable domain (outside the CDR3, taken from reference TRBV7-9 and TRBJ1-3): DTGVSQNPRHKITKRGQNVTFRCDPISEHNRLYWYRQTLGQGPEFLTYFQNEAQLEKSRLLSDRFSAERPKGSFSTLEIQRTEQGDSAMYLCASSLYPDRGGNTIYFGEGSWLTVV.

This clone was picked up one time. This chain uses TRBV5-1 with TRBJ2-7, with D perhaps TRBD2 (5 bases). This CDR3 is built from 15 residues. CDR1 SGHRS and CDR2 YFSETQ come from the germline V gene. Trimming shortened V by 0 bases and J by 5 bases, and 15 bases separated the two germline ends. The CDR3 DNA reads TGCGCCAGCAGCTTGGGAGATCACCTGAGGGACGAGCAGTACTTC. Protein: CASSLGDHLRDEQYF.

This clone was detected many times. The gene calls are TRBV7-9 and TRBJ2-7; 8 bases align to TRBD1. Germline V gene sequence: CDR1 SEHNR, CDR2 FQNEAQ (reference sequence). V was clipped by 3 bases and J by 5 bases; unmatched bases: 0. The CDR3 is 12 amino acids. The CDR3 sequence: CASSLTGDEQYF. The CDR3 region has the DNA TGTGCCAGCAGCTTGACAGGGGACGAGCAGTACTTC.

V is TRBV29-1 and J is TRBJ1-1; 10 nucleotides line up with TRBD1. The CDR3 is 13 residues long. From germline, CDR1 is SQVTM and CDR2 ANQGSEA. J was trimmed by 6 bases and V by 7 bases; bases with no gene match: 8. CDR3 DNA sequence: TGCAGCGGGGACAGGGGCCCGACGGCTGAAGCTTTCTTT. Translating gives CSGDRGPTAEAFF.

At least ten counts were recorded for this clone. The CDR3 sequence is CASSIEVTGRGNQPQHF. CDR3 bases: TGTGCCAGTAGTATAGAAGTTACAGGCCGGGGCAATCAGCCCCAGCATTTT. The chain joins TRBV19 to TRBJ1-5; D might be TRBD1 (5 bases). Trimming removed 0 bases from V and 2 bases from J, with 14 bases in between. Germline loops: CDR1 LNHDA, CDR2 SQIVND (reference sequence). The CDR3 sequence is 17 residues long.

This chain links TRBV7-9 with TRBJ2-1; D is unresolved. Germline V CDR1 and CDR2: SEHNR, FQNEAQ (reference sequence). This CDR3 comprises 12 residues. Trimming stripped 3 bases from V and 5 bases from J, with 5 bases between. For the CDR3, the DNA is TGTGCCAGCAGCTTTGGCAACAATGAGCAGTTCTTC. This translates into CASSFGNNEQFF. The full variable domain, rest sourced from reference TRBV7-9 and TRBJ2-1, is DTGVSQNPRHKITKRGQNVTFRCDPISEHNRLYWYRQTLGQGPEFLTYFQNEAQLEKSRLLSDRFSAERPKGSFSTLEIQRTEQGDSAMYLCASSFGNNEQFFGPGTRLTVL.

With respect to this clone: Within the sample, other DNA sequences also encode this same CDR3. V and J are TRBV10-3 and TRBJ2-5; 9 positions agree with TRBD1. Per the germline V gene, CDR1 is ENHRY and CDR2 is SYGVKD. The length of the CDR3 is 13 residues. V was clipped by 5 bases and J by 5 bases; unmatched bases: 3. CDR3 bases: TGTGCCATCAGTTTGGACAGGGGTGAGACCCAGTACTTC. The encoded protein is CAISLDRGETQYF.

The rearrangement links TRBV7-9 to TRBJ1-6; D is possibly TRBD1 (5 bases). The CDR3 spans 16 residues. V lost 1 base, J lost 5 bases, and 12 bases lay in between. Germline values: CDR1 SEHNR, CDR2 FQNEAQ (reference sequence). As DNA, the CDR3 is TGTGCCAGCAGCTTAGTCTTCACAGGCGATAATTCACCCCTCCACTTT. It codes for CASSLVFTGDNSPLHF.